This T cell receptor beta chain appears in the sequencing data of a study of CD8 T cells in ankylosing spondylitis. Notes on the study in general: Earlier literature documents some of the motif variants in reactive arthritis synovial fluid and blood. Reportedly, significant enrichment of disease-linked clones occurred in matched ankylosing spondylitis synovial fluid.

Library preparation for TCR beta used quantitative 5'-RACE with molecular barcodes. From the 5' RACE reads, TCRdb called clonotypes with MiXCR, one entry per CDR3 protein. The sample contains 150,000 to 250,000 distinct CDR3 sequences, roughly 12% of which appear only once. This clonotype was counted between two and nine times. Antigen: not known. Germline V gene lookup returns CDR1 MGHRA and CDR2 YSYEKL. Between the trimmed V and J ends, which lost 0 bases and 4 bases, there was a span of 7 bases. The CDR3 consists of 14 residues. Specimen: blood, either unsorted or a sorted T cell fraction (not recorded which). The receptor's source is a male donor with ankylosing spondylitis or in good health (not recorded which). The chain has TRBV4-1 and TRBJ2-1, with D unclear. The CDR3 sequence: CASSQDHGYNEQFF. In DNA form, the CDR3 reads TGCGCCAGCAGCCAAGATCATGGGTACAATGAGCAGTTCTTC.